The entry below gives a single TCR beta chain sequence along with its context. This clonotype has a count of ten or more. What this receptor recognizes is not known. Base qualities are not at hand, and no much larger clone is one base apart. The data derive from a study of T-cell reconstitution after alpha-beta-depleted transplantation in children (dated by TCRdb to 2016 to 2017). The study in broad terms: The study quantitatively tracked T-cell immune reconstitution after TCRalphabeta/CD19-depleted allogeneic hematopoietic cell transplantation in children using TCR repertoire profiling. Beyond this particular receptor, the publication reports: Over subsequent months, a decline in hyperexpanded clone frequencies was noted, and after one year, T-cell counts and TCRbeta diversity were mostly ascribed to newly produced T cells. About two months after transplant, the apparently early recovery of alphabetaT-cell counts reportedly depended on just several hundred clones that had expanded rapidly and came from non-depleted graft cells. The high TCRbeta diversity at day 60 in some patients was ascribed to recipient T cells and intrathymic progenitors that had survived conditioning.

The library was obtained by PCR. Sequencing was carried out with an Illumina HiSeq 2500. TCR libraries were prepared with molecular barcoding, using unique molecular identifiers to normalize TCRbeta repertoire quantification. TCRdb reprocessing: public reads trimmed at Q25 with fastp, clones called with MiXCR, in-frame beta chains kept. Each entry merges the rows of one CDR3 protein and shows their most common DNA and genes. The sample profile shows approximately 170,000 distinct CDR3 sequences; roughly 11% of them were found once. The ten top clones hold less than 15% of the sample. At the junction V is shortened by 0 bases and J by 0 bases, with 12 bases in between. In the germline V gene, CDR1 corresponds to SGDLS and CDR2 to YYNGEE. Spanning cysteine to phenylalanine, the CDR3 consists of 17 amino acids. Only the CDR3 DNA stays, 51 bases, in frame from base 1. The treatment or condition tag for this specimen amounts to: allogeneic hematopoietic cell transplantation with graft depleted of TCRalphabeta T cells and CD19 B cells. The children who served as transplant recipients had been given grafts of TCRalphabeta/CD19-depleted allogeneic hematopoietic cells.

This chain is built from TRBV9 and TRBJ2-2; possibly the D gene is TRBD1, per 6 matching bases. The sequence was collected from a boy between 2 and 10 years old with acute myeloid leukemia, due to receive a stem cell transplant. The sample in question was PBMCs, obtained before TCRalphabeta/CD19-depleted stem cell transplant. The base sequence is TGTGCCAGCAGCGTAGAACGAGGGGGAGCGAACACCGGGGAGCTGTTTTTT. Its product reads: CASSVERGGANTGELFF. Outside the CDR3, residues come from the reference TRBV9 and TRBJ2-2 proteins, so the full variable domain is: DSGVTQTPKHLITATGQRVTLRCSPRSGDLSVYWYQQSLDQGLQFLIQYYNGEERAKGNILERFSAQQFPDLHSELNLSSLELGDSALYFCASSVERGGANTGELFFGEGSRLTVL.